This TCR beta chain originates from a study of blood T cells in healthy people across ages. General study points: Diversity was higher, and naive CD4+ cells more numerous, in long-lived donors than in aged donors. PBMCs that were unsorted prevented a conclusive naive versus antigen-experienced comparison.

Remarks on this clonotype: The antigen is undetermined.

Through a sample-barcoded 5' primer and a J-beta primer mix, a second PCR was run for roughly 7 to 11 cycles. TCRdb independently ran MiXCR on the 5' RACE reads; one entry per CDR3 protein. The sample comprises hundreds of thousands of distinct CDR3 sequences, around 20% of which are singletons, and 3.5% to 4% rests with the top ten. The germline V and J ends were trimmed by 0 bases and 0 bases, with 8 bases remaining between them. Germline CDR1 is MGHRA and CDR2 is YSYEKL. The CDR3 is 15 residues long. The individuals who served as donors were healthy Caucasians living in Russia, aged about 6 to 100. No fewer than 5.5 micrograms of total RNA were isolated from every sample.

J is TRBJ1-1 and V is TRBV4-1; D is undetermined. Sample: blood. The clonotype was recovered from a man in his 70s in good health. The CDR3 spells CASSQERQVNTEAFF. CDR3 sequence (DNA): TGCGCCAGCAGCCAAGAGAGGCAGGTGAACACTGAAGCTTTCTTT.